This T cell receptor (beta chain) came from a study of T cells in Graves' hyperthyroidism and ophthalmopathy. Study as a whole: At initial diagnosis, before any treatment had begun, peripheral blood was obtained. Findings and caveats of the study: With a median lead of about 6.9 months before onset, the model predicted ophthalmopathy.

This clonotype was observed many times. What it binds is not known. TCR beta CDR3 regions were amplified from RNA transcripts. HTBI primers were employed in a first-round RT-PCR of the TCR CDR3. TCRdb reprocessed the multiplex PCR reads via MiXCR and lists one record per CDR3 protein. The top ten hold approximately 35% of the sample, which has fewer than 450,000 distinct CDR3 sequences, about 18% seen once. Exclusion criteria comprised uncontrolled infection, other autoimmune disease, pregnancy or lactation. The CDR3 runs to 15 residues. V was clipped by 7 bases and J by 2 bases; unmatched bases: 6. Per the germline V gene, CDR1 is SNHLY and CDR2 is FYNNEI.

The receptor was derived from a woman younger than 45 with Graves' hyperthyroidism that later progressed to Graves' ophthalmopathy. The sample consisted of blood. This sequence joins TRBV2 and TRBJ2-7, with 12 bases that match TRBD2. CDR3 coding DNA: TGTGCCAGCATTAAGCGGACTAGCGGGACCTACGAGCAGTACTTC. As protein: CASIKRTSGTYEQYF. The full variable domain, its missing parts supplied by reference TRBV2 and TRBJ2-7, is EPEVTQTPSHQVTQMGQEVILRCVPISNHLYFYWYRQILGQKVEFLVSFYNNEISEKSEIFDDQFSVERPDGSNFTLKIRSTKLEDSAMYFCASIKRTSGTYEQYFGPGTRLTVT.